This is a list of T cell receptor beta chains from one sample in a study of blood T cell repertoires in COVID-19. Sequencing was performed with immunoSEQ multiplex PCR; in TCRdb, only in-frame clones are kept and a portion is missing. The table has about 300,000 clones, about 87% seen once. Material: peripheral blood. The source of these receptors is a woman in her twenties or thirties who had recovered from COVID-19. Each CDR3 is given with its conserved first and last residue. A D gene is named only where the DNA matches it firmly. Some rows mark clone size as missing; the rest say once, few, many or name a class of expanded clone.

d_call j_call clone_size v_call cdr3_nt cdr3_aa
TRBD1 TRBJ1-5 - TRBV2 TGTGCCAGCAGTACGGGACAGGGGATTGGCAATCAGCCCCAGCATTTT CASSTGQGIGNQPQHF
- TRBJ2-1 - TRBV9 TGTGCCAGCAGCACCAGCGCCCTAGTGTACAATGAGCAGTTCTTC CASSTSALVYNEQFF
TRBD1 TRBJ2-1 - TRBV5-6 TGTGCCAGCACCACCCCTAGGACAGGGGGCGGCTCCTACAATGAGCAGTTCTTC CASTTPRTGGGSYNEQFF
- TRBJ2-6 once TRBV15 TGTGCCACCACTCCGGGATCCAGCTCTGGGGCCAACGTCCTGACTTTC CATTPGSSSGANVLTF
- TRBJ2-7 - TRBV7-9 TGTGCCAGCAGCTTCGGACACTGGGCGGACGAGCAGTACTTC CASSFGHWADEQYF
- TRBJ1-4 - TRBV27 TGTGCCAGCAGTTTATCGTGGAGCGGCAGTGAAAAACTGTTTTTT CASSLSWSGSEKLFF
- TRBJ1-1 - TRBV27 TGTGCCAGCAGCTTTAAGGGGGGGGCTTACACTGAAGCTTTCTTT CASSFKGGAYTEAFF
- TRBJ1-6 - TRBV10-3 TGTGCCAATCCCTTCGACCGGGGGAATTCACCCCTCCACTTT CANPFDRGNSPLHF
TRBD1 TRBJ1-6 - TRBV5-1 TGCGCCAGCAGCCCCCGGACAGGGCCAGATTCACCCCTCCACTTT CASSPRTGPDSPLHF
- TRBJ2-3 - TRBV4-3 TGCGCCAGCAGCCAAGATCTAACCGAATACCACACAGATACGCAGTATTTT CASSQDLTEYHTDTQYF
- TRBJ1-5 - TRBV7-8 TGTGCCAGTTCGGGTTTGGGTAATCAGCCCCAGCATTTT CASSGLGNQPQHF
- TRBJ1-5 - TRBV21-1 TGTGCCAGCAGCAAAGCGTCATCGAGGGACAGGGGGACTCAGCCCCAGCATTTT CASSKASSRDRGTQPQHF
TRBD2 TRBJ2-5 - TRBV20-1 TGCAGTGGTAGTAGCGGGGGGGCGGAGACCCAGTACTTC CSGSSGGAETQYF
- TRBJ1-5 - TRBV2 TGTGCCAGCAGTGAGGGGCCAACACATTATCAGCCCCAGCATTTT CASSEGPTHYQPQHF
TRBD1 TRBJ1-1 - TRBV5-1 TGCGCCAGCAGGCGGGGACAGGGTCGCACTGAAGCTTTCTTT CASRRGQGRTEAFF
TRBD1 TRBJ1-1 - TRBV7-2 TGTGCCAGCAGCTCCCGGGACAGGGGGCCCGAAGCTTTCTTT CASSSRDRGPEAFF
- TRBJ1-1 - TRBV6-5 TGTGCCACCTACCCTAACACTGAAGCTTTCTTT CATYPNTEAFF
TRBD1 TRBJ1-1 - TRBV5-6 TGTGCCAGCAGCTTGGGAACAGGGGACACTGAAGCTTTCTTT CASSLGTGDTEAFF
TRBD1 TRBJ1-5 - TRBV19 TGTGCCAGTAGTAGCTGGACAGGGAATAGCAATCAGCCCCAGCATTTT CASSSWTGNSNQPQHF
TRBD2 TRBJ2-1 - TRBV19 TGTGCCAGTAGTATCCTACTAGCGGGGGGGCCGTACAATGAGCAGTTCTTC CASSILLAGGPYNEQFF
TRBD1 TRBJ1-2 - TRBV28 TGTGCCAGCAGTTTCAGGGACAGGGCTGGGGGCTACACCTTC CASSFRDRAGGYTF
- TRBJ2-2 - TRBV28 TGTGCCAGCCTCAGGGTAAACACCGGGGAGCTGTTTTTT CASLRVNTGELFF
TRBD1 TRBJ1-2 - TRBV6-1 TGTGCCAGCAGGGGGACAGGGGGCGGATATGGCTACACCTTC CASRGTGGGYGYTF
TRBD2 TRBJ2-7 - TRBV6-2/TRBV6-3 TGTGCCAGCAGTTACTCAGCGGGGGGTACCTACGAGCAGTACTTC CASSYSAGGTYEQYF
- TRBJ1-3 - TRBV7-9 TGTGCCAGCAGCTTAGAGGGCAGGCGGGCTGGAAACACCATATATTTT CASSLEGRRAGNTIYF
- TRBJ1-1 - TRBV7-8 TGTGCCAGCAGCTTAGTACCCGCAGGAAACGGGAACACTGAAGCTTTCTTT CASSLVPAGNGNTEAFF
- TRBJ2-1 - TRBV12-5 TGTGCTAGTGGTTTGGTGAGTGAGCAGTTCTTC CASGLVSEQFF
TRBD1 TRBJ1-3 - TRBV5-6 TGTGCCAGCAGTTTGACAGGGGGCTTTTCTGAAGCTGGAAACACCATATATTTT CASSLTGGFSEAGNTIYF
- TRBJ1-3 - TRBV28 TGTGCCGCCGTAAGGGGCTCCTCTGGAAACACCATATATTTT CAAVRGSSGNTIYF
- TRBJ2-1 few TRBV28 TGTGCCAGCAGTTCCCACGGGGTAGACCTGAAGTTCTTC CASSSHGVDLKFF
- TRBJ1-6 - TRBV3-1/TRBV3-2 TGTGCCAGCAGCCCCCTGAGTGAGAATTCACCCCTCCACTTT CASSPLSENSPLHF
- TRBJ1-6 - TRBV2 TGTGCCAGCAGTTTATCAGGGAGGAGTTCACCCCTCCACTTT CASSLSGRSSPLHF
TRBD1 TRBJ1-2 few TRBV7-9 TGTGCCAGCAGCCCCCAGACAGGGGAGGACTATGGCTACACCTTC CASSPQTGEDYGYTF
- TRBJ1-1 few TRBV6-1 TGTGCCAGCAGTGAATCAAATCGTAATCGCGACAGGGAAGCTTTCTTT CASSESNRNRDREAFF
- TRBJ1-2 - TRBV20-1 TGCAGTGCTAGTAAGCCGTCAGAGGGTGGCTACACCTTC CSASKPSEGGYTF
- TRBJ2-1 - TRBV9 TGTGCCAGCAGCGTAATCGCTAGGATGTCCTACAATGAGCAGTTCTTC CASSVIARMSYNEQFF
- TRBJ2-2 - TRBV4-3 TGCGCCAGCAGCCAGCGGGGCGGTACCGGGGAGCTGTTTTTT CASSQRGGTGELFF